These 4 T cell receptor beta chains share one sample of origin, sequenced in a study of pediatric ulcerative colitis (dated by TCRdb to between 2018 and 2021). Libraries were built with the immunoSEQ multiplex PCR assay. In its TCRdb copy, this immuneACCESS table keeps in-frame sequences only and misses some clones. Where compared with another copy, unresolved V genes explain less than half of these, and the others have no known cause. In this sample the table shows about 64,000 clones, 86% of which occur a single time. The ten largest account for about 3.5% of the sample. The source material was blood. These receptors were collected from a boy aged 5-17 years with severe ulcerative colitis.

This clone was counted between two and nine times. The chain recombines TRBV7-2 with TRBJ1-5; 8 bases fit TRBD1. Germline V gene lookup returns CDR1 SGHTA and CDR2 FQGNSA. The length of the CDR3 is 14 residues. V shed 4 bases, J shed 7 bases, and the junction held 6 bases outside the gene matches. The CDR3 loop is CASSSDRAAQPQHF. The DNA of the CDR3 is TGTGCCAGCAGCTCGGACAGGGCGGCCCAGCCCCAGCATTTT. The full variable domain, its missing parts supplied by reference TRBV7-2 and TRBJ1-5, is GAGVSQSPSNKVTEKGKDVELRCDPISGHTALYWYRQSLGQGLEFLIYFQGNSAPDKSGLPSDRFSAERTGGSVSTLTIQRTQQEDSAVYLCASSSDRAAQPQHFGDGTRLSIL.

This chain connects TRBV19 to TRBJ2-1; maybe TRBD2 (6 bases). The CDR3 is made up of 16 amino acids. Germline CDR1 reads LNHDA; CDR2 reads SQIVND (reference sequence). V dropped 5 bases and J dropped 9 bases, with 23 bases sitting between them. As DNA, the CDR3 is TGTGCCAGTAGTCCGACACTAGCCAAGGGAAGCAGTGAGCAGTTCTTC. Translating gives CASSPTLAKGSSEQFF.

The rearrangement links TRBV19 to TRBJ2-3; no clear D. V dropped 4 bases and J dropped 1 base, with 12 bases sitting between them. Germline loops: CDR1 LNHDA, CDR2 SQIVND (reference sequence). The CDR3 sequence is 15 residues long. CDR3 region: CASSTLSSGTDTQYF. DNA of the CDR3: TGTGCCAGTAGTACTCTCTCCTCGGGCACAGATACGCAGTATTTT.

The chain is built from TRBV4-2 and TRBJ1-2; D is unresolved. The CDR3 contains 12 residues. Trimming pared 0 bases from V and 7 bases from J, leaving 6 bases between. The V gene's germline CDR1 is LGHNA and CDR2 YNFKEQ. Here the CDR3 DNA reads TGTGCCAGCAGCCAAGACAGAGGTGGCTACACCTTC. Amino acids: CASSQDRGGYTF.